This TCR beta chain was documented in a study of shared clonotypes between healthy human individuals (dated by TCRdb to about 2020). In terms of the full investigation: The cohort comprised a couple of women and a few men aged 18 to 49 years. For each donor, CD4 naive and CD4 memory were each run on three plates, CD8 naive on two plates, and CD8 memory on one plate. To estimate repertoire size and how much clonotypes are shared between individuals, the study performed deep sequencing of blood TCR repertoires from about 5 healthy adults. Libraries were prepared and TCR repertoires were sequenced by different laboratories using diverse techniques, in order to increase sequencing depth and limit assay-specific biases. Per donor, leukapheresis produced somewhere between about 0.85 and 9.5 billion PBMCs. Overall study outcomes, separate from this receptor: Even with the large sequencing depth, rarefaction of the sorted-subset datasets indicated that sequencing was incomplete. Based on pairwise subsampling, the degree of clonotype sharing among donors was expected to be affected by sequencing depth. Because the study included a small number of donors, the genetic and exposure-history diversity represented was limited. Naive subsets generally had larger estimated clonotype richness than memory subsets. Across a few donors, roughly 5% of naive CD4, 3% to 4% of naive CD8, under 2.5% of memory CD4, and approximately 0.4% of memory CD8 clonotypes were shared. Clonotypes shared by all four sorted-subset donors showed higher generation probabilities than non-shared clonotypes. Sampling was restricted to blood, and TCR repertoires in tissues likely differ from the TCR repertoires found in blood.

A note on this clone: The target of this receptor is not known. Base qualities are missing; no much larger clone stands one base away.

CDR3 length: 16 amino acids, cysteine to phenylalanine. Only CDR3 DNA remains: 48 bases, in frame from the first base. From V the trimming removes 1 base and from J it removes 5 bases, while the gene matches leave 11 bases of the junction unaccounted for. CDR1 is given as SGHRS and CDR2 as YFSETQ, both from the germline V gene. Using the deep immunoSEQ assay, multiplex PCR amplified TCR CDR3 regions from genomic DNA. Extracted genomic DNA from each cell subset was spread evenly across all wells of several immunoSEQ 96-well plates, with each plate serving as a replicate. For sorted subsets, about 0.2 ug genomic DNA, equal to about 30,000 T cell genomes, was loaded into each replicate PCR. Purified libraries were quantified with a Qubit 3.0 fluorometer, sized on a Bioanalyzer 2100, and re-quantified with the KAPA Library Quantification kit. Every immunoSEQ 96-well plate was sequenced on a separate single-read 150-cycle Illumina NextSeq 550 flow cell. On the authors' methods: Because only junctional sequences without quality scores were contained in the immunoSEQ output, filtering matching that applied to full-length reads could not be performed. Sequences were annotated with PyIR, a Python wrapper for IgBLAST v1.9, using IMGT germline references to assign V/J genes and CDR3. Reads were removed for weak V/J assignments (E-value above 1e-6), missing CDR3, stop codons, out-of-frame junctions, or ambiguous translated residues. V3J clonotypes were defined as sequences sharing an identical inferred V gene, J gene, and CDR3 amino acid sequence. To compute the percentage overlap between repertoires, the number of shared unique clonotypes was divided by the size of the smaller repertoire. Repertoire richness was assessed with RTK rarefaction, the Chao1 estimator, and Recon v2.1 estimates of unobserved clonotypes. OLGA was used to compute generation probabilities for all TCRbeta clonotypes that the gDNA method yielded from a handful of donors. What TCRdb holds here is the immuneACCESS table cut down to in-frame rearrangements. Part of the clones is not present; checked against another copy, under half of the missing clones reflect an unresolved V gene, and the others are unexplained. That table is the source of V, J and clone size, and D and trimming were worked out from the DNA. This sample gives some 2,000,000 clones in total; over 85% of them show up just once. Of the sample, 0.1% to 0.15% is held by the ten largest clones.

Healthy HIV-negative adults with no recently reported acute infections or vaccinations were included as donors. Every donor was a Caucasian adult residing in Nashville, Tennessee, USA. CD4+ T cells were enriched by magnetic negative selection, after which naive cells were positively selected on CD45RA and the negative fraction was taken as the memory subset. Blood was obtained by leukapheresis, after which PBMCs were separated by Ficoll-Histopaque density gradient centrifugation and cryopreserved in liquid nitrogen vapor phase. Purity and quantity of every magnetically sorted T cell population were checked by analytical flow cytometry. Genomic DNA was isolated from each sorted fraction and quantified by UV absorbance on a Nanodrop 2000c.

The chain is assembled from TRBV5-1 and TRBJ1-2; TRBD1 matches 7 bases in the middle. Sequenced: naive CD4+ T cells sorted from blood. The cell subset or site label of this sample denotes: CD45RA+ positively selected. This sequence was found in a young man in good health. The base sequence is TGCGCCAGCAGCTTGACTTCTCCGGGACAGCTTTATGGCTACACCTTC. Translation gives CASSLTSPGQLYGYTF.